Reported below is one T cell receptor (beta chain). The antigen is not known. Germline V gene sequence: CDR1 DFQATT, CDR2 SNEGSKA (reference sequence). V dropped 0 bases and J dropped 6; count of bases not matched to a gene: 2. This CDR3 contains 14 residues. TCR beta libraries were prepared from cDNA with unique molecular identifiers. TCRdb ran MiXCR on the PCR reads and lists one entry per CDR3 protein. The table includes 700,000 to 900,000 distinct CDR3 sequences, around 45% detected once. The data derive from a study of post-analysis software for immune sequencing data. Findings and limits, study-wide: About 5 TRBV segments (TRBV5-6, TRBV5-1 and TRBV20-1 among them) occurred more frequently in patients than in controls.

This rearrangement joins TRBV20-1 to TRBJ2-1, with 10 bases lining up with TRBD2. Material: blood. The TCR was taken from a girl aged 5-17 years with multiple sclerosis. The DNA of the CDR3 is TGCAGTGCTAGAGACACTAGCGGGGCCAATGAGCAGTTCTTC. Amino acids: CSARDTSGANEQFF.